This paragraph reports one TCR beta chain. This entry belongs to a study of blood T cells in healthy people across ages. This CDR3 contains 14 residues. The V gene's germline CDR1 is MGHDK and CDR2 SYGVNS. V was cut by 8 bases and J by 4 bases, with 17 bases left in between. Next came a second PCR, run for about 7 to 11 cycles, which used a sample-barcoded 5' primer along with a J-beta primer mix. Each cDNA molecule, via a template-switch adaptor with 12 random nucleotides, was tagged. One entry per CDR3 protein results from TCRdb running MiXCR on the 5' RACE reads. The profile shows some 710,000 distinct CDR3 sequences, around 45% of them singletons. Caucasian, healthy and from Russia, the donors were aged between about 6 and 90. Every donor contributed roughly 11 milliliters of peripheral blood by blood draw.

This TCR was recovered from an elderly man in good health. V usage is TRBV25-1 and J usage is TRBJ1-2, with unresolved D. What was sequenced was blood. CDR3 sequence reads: CASSRTPEAYGYTF. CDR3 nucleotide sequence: TGTGCCAGCTCTCGGACGCCAGAAGCCTATGGCTACACCTTC.